This T cell receptor (beta chain) was captured by sequencing in a study of shared clonotypes between healthy human individuals. Study-level information: Used for every donor were three CD4 naive, three CD4 memory, two CD8 naive and one CD8 memory plate.

Each PCR replicate from the sorted subsets contained around 200 ng DNA, which is some 31,000 T cell genomes. Assay: immunoSEQ multiplex PCR; the TCRdb copy retains only in-frame clones and omits some. The sample has approximately 1.4 million clones, around 98% seen once. Study findings and constraints: In this cohort, only blood was sampled, and tissue repertoires likely differ.

As regards this clone: Its specificity is unknown.

The CDR3 contains 18 residues. With V trimmed by 10 bases and J by 0 bases, 18 bases remained unmatched. This TCR came from a young man in good health. The sample was naive CD4+ T cells sorted from blood. Indicated subset: CD45RA+ positively selected. The V gene is TRBV23-1, the J gene TRBJ1-5, with 7 bases aligning to TRBD1. TRBV23-1 belongs to the ORF category, with a function that is uncertain. CDR3 nucleotide sequence: TGCGCCAAATGTCCTAGGGCAGGGGGTGAGGATAGCAATCAGCCCCAGCATTTT. Amino acid sequence: CAKCPRAGGEDSNQPQHF.